Listed below are T cell receptor beta chains from one sample, sequenced in a study of cytomegalovirus exposure and HLA in healthy donors. Sequencing was performed with immunoSEQ multiplex PCR; in TCRdb, only in-frame clones are kept and a portion is missing. The sample holds roughly 250,000 clones, around 66% seen once. Sequences were obtained from PBMCs. These receptors were obtained from a female donor in good health and CMV-seronegative. The CDR3 runs from the conserved cysteine through the conserved F or W. A D gene is named only where the DNA matches it firmly. Size is stated for part of the rows, as once, few or many counts, or as a class when the clone is expanded.

cdr3_nt,cdr3_aa,j_call,clone_size,v_call,d_call,cdr3_length
TGTGCCAGCAGGTCGCCCGGGGCTAGCGGGATCTATGAGCAGTTCTTC,CASRSPGASGIYEQFF,TRBJ2-1,NA,TRBV5-4,TRBD2,16
TGTGCCAGCAGCTACAGGTTCGCGAACACCGGGGAGCTGTTTTTT,CASSYRFANTGELFF,TRBJ2-2,NA,TRBV7-3,NA,15
TGTGCCAGTAGTCTGACAGGGGACGCTGAAGCTTTCTTT,CASSLTGDAEAFF,TRBJ1-1,NA,TRBV19,TRBD1,13
TGTGCCAGCAGCTTTAGACAGGGATATGCCTCGGACTATGGCTACACCTTC,CASSFRQGYASDYGYTF,TRBJ1-2,NA,TRBV11-3,TRBD1,17
TGTGCCAGCAGCTTTCAGCGGGAGGGAGATACGCAGTATTTT,CASSFQREGDTQYF,TRBJ2-3,NA,TRBV7-9,TRBD2,14
TGTGCCAGCAGCCGGACTTTCGGACAGTACGAGCAGTACTTC,CASSRTFGQYEQYF,TRBJ2-7,NA,TRBV9,NA,14
TGCGCCAGCAGCTTGGTGTATACAGGGCGGGTAGTCACTGAAGCTTTCTTT,CASSLVYTGRVVTEAFF,TRBJ1-1,NA,TRBV5-1,NA,17
TGTGCCAGCAGCCAGGGGACAGGGGGACTCTACGAGCAGTACTTC,CASSQGTGGLYEQYF,TRBJ2-7,once,TRBV16,TRBD1,15
TGCGCCAGCAGCCCGCAACTGACTAGCGGGATATTAAATGAGCAGTTCTTC,CASSPQLTSGILNEQFF,TRBJ2-1,NA,TRBV5-1,TRBD2,17
TGTGCCTGGAGTCACCCGGGACAGGGGACCGGGGAGCTGTTTTTT,CAWSHPGQGTGELFF,TRBJ2-2,once,TRBV30,TRBD1,15
TGTGCCAGCAGTTATGGGGCCCCCTACGAGCAGTACTTC,CASSYGAPYEQYF,TRBJ2-7,NA,TRBV6-5,NA,13
TGTGCCAGCAGCTTAACAACAGGGGACTATGGCTACACCTTC,CASSLTTGDYGYTF,TRBJ1-2,NA,TRBV5-6,TRBD1,14
TGTGCCAGCAGCTTCTCACAGACAACTAATGAAAAACTGTTTTTT,CASSFSQTTNEKLFF,TRBJ1-4,NA,TRBV27,NA,15
TGTGCCAGCCCTGGGCACTTGAACACTGAAGCTTTCTTT,CASPGHLNTEAFF,TRBJ1-1,NA,TRBV6-4,NA,13
TGCGCCAGCAGCCTACAGGGAGGGCACGAGCAGTACTTC,CASSLQGGHEQYF,TRBJ2-7,NA,TRBV5-1,NA,13
TGTGCCAGCAGTGGGAGGGGCGGGGTGAACACTGAAGCTTTCTTT,CASSGRGGVNTEAFF,TRBJ1-1,NA,TRBV2,NA,15
TGCGCCAGCAGCTCAACCGGGACAGGGATGGGGAACACTGAAGCTTTCTTT,CASSSTGTGMGNTEAFF,TRBJ1-1,NA,TRBV5-1,TRBD1,17
TGCAGCGTTGTTGAGGGGGTGACTAGCGGGACCGGGGAGCTGTTTTTT,CSVVEGVTSGTGELFF,TRBJ2-2,NA,TRBV29-1,TRBD2,16
TGTGCCAGCAGCCCAACAGGGACCTACGAGCAGTACTTC,CASSPTGTYEQYF,TRBJ2-7,NA,TRBV9,NA,13
TGTGCCAGCAGCGGTAGCGGAAAATACAATGAGCAGTTCTTC,CASSGSGKYNEQFF,TRBJ2-1,NA,TRBV5-4,NA,14
TGCGCCAGCAGCCCGGGACTGGGGGGCTACGAGCAGTACTTC,CASSPGLGGYEQYF,TRBJ2-7,NA,TRBV4-1,NA,14
TGTGCCAGCAGCGGCACAGGGTTCGATACTAATGAAAAACTGTTTTTT,CASSGTGFDTNEKLFF,TRBJ1-4,few,TRBV5-5,NA,16
TGTGCCAGCTCACCAACCGGGACTAGCGGTTTCACCGGGGAGCTGTTTTTT,CASSPTGTSGFTGELFF,TRBJ2-2,NA,TRBV18,TRBD2,17
TGTGCCAGCAGTGGCAGGGGGCTTACTGGCTATGGCTACACCTTC,CASSGRGLTGYGYTF,TRBJ1-2,NA,TRBV27,TRBD1,15
TGTGCCAGCAGTGGGACTAGCGGGTACAATGAGCAGTTCTTC,CASSGTSGYNEQFF,TRBJ2-1,once,TRBV2,TRBD2,14
TGTGCCAGCAGCCACAGACTAGCGGGAGGGCCTAGGGAGACCCAGTACTTC,CASSHRLAGGPRETQYF,TRBJ2-5,NA,TRBV13,TRBD2,17
TGTGCCAGCAGTTTACCTCCGGGACAGAGATTTATGAACACTGAAGCTTTCTTT,CASSLPPGQRFMNTEAFF,TRBJ1-1,NA,TRBV28,TRBD1,18
TGTGCCAGCAGTGATGATGGCGGGAACACAGATACGCAGTATTTT,CASSDDGGNTDTQYF,TRBJ2-3,NA,TRBV2,NA,15
TGCAGCGTTACGGGACAGGGGGTCTCCGGGGAGCTGTTTTTT,CSVTGQGVSGELFF,TRBJ2-2,NA,TRBV29-1,TRBD1,14
TGTGCCTGGAGTGTAGATTTATCCTACGAGCAGTACTTC,CAWSVDLSYEQYF,TRBJ2-7,NA,TRBV30,NA,13
TGTGCCAGCAGCTTTATCGGCACCGGGGAGCTGTTTTTT,CASSFIGTGELFF,TRBJ2-2,NA,TRBV11-1,NA,13
TGTGCCTGGGAACCAGGATCGGGAGGGGATGAGCAGTTCTTC,CAWEPGSGGDEQFF,TRBJ2-1,NA,TRBV30,TRBD2,14
TGTGCCACCAGCAGAGATTCTTTAGCGGAGCAGTTCTTC,CATSRDSLAEQFF,TRBJ2-1,NA,TRBV15,NA,13
TGTTCCAGCAGCTCGCCGGACAGTTCCTACGAGCAGTACTTC,CSSSSPDSSYEQYF,TRBJ2-7,NA,TRBV7-9,NA,14
TGTGCCAGCAGCCCAAGGGTCCAGGGTCGAAACACCATATATTTT,CASSPRVQGRNTIYF,TRBJ1-3,NA,TRBV14,NA,15
TGTGCCAGCAGCCCCCTAGAAGGGGGTATGGGGTATTTT,CASSPLEGGMGYF,TRBJ2-3,NA,TRBV9,NA,13
TGTGCCAGCAGTCTTCAGGGGACCTTCTACGAGCAGTACTTC,CASSLQGTFYEQYF,TRBJ2-7,NA,TRBV21-1,NA,14
TGCGCCAGCAGCCAACCGACTAGCGGGACAGGCAATGAGCAGTTCTTC,CASSQPTSGTGNEQFF,TRBJ2-1,NA,TRBV4-1,TRBD2,16
TGTGCCAGCAGCTTGGGGGGACAGGACTATGGTTACACCTTC,CASSLGGQDYGYTF,TRBJ1-2,NA,TRBV5-4,TRBD1,14
TGTGCCAGCAGCCAAGACTTGTACACCGGGGAGCTGTTTTTT,CASSQDLYTGELFF,TRBJ2-2,NA,TRBV6-5,NA,14
TGCGCCAGCAGTGTAACCCAGACTGAGGTAAGCAATCAGCCCCAGCATTTT,CASSVTQTEVSNQPQHF,TRBJ1-5,once,TRBV10-1,NA,17
TGTGCCAGCAGTCCGCCCGCGGAGGGGCTAGAAAAGCCCCAGCATTTT,CASSPPAEGLEKPQHF,TRBJ1-5,NA,TRBV6-6,NA,16
TGTGCCTGGGGTTCCTCGGGGAGCAATCAGCCCCAGCATTTT,CAWGSSGSNQPQHF,TRBJ1-5,NA,TRBV30,NA,14